One T cell receptor (beta chain) is described in this entry. This clone was seen more than once but under ten times. Its antigen is unknown. No much larger clone is present one base from it, and per-base qualities are unavailable. The sample is drawn from a study of T cell responses to AZD1222 COVID-19 vaccine (dated by TCRdb to 2020 to 2022). Notes on the research overall: AZD1222 recipients given second doses at about 4 weeks or at about 12 weeks were pooled, since spike-specific TCR depth and breadth were not found to differ between the two schedules. Trial participants were enrolled into age subgroups of 18-55, 56-69 and 70-plus years, which contained about 150, 27 and 61 TCR-sequenced participants, respectively. A total of 233 trial participants underwent TCR sequencing, of whom about 210 had received two doses of AZD1222 and roughly 26 had received two doses of the MenACWY control vaccine. What the research found in general, with its limitations: Conclusions about previously exposed vaccinees are limited, since just a handful of AZD1222 recipients were seropositive for SARS-CoV-2 at baseline. In the small 56-69-year group, the increase in depth fell short of significance, most likely because of low power. The whole spike protein was spanned by vaccine-associated CD4 TCRs, and dominant responses were seen in regions 160-218 and 743-854. Because no day 14 peak-response samples were available, repertoires were characterized only after the peak T cell response. Reportedly, almost half of the unique spike-specific TCRs recognized epitopes lying outside the regions that are mutated in the B.1.351 and B.1.1.7 variants. Most participants were white British and females outnumbered males, and the authors suggested that clonal diversity may have been underestimated. Spike-specific TCR breadth and depth rose significantly after two AZD1222 doses compared with day 0 and with MenACWY recipients.

The time point label corresponds to: baseline before first vaccination. Vaccinee samples were obtained from the UK trials COV001 and COV002, which included a single-blind randomized controlled phase 2/3 trial of AZD1222 (ChAdOx1 nCoV-19) in healthy adults. Trial participant PBMC samples were collected at day 0 and day 28 after the second dose for TCRbeta chain sequencing. The CDR3 regions of human TCRbeta chains were analyzed by immunosequencing. The authors' analysis ran thus. TCRs in the repertoires were matched against a reference library of SARS-CoV-2-specific TCRs that had been generated with the MIRA antigen-specificity platform. Breadth was defined as the fraction of unique TCRs that were SARS-CoV-2-associated. Depth was defined as the fraction of total T cells that were SARS-CoV-2-associated. Using the MIRA data, each spike-specific TCR was mapped to the spike region that the TCR reacts to and placed in a CD4 or CD8 class. Log10-transformed breadth and depth values were compared by one-way ANOVA with Sidak's multiple comparisons tests. TCRdb holds this immuneACCESS table with in-frame rearrangements only. Some clones are missing; in checked studies, unresolved V genes explain under half, and the rest has no known cause. V and J calls and clone size are as listed in that table; D and trimming were resolved from the DNA. The sample records around 120,000 clones, under 90% of which are singletons. The ten largest clonotypes hold around 4.5% of the sample.

V loses 7 bases of germline sequence and J loses 8 bases, and the interval between the two ends is 20 bases. CDR1 is given as SGHTA and CDR2 as FQGNSA, both from the germline V gene. The CDR3 goes from the cysteine to the phenylalanine over 15 residues. Left in the record is the CDR3 DNA by itself, 45 bases read in frame from the first base. The receptor was isolated from an adult in good health. The sequence is built from TRBV7-2 and TRBJ1-4, with no reliable assignment of the D segment. The sequencing here drew on peripheral blood, taken on day 0 of AZD1222 vaccination. The nucleotide sequence reads TGTGCCAGCACCCTTAGTCGACCTGGCGGGGAAAAACTGTTTTTT. Protein translation: CASTLSRPGGEKLFF.